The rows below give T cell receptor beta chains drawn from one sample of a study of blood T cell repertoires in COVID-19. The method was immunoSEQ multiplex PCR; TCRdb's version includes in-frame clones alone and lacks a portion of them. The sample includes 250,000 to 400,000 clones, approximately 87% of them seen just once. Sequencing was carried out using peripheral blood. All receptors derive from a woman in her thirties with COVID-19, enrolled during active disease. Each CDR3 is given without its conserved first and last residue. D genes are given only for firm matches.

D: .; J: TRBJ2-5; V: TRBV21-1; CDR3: ASSKDRGGNQETQY
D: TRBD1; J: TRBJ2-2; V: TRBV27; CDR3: ASRTRQGGTGELF
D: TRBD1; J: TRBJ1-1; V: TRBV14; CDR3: ASSQQGGLNTEAF
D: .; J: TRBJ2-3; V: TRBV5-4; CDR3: ASSLGAGDTQY
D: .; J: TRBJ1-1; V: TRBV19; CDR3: ASADGRNTEAF
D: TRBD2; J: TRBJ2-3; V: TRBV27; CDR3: ASSVTSTSTDTQY
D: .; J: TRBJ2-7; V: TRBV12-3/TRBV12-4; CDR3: ASSFRQALEQY
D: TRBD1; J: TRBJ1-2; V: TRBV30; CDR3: AWSVTRGKHGYT
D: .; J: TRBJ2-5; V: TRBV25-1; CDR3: ASRGHLQETQY
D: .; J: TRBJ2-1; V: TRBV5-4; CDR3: ASSWDTDYEQF
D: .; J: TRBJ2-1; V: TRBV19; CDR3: ASSIRGSSYNEQF
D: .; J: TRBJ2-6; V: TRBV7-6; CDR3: ASSSGAHRANVLT
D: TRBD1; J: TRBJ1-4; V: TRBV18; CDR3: ASSSNRGSNEKLF
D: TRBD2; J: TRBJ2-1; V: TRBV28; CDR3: ASSLHTSGYNEQF
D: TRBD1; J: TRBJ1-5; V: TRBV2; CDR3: ASSTQGQGDSQH
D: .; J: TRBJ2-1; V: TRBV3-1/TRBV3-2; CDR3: ASSQETEARDEQF
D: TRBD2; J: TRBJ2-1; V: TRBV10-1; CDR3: ASRRTSGDNEQF
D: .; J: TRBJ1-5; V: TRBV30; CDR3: AWSVQGRQPQH
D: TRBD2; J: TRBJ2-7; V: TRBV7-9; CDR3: ASSLGGRAHEQY
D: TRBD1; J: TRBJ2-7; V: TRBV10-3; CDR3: AISPGQGVRKQY
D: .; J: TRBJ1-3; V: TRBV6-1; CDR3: ASSESGGTGNTIY
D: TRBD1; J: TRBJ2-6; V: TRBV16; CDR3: ASSRIRGQGANVLT
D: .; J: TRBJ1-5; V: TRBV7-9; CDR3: ASSSDTYNQPQH
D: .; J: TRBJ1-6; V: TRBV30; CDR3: AWMRLQLTLH
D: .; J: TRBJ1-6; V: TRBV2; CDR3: ASRDSSYNSPLH
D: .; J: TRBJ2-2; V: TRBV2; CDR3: ASRRGPTGELF
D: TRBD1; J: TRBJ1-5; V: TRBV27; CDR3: ASKATGGLGQPQH
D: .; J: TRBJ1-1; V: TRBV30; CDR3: AYKGASLSEAF
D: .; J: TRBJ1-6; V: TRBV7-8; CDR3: ASARYGRNSPLH
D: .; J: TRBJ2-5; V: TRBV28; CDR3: ASSLSAGTAQIISY
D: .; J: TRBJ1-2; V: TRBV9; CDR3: ASSPSTHTNYGYT
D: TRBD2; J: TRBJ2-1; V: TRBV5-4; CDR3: ASSTGLAGYNEQF
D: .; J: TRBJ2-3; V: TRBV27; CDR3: ASSFNGNTDTQY
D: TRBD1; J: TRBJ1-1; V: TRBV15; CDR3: ATSRPEQGVGTEAF
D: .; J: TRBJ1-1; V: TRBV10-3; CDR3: AISESTGRQNTEAF
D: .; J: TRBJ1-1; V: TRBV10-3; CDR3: AIRTGTLNTEAF
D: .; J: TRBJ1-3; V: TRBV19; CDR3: ASSIPSSGNTIY
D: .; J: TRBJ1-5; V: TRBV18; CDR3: ASSPNVQANQPQH